This T cell receptor (beta chain) was retrieved from a study of human T cells and chemical hapten exposure. TCRdb re-derived calls from the RACE reads in MiXCR, one entry per CDR3 protein. Here the sample spans fewer than 500,000 distinct CDR3 sequences, 4.8% being singletons. Points from the study as a whole: Clustering by CDR3 similarity yielded significantly more large clusters from expanded TCRs than controls.

Time point in this sample: patch test 1, 2 weeks after DPC sensitization. Treatment indicated: therapeutic diphenylcyclopropenone sensitization with weekly scalp DPC. Regarding this clonotype: The antigen remains undetermined.

There are 16 residues in the CDR3. The germline CDR1 and CDR2 sequences are SGDLS and YYNGEE. V lost 4 bases and J lost 0, with 15 bases in between. This receptor was identified in a woman in her forties or fifties with alopecia areata. Some clones in this sample may be carry-over from other donors' samples. The chain combines TRBV9 with TRBJ2-3; D possibly corresponds to TRBD2 (6 bases). The specimen comprised whole blood, sampled in connection with sensitization to the hapten diphenylcyclopropenone (DPC). The CDR3 loop is CASSSTVAVSTDTQYF. Written as DNA, the CDR3 is TGTGCCAGCAGCTCGACGGTAGCGGTTAGCACAGATACGCAGTATTTT.